This is a list of T cell receptor beta chains from one sample in a study of blood T cell repertoires in COVID-19. The repertoire was sequenced with immunoSEQ multiplex PCR; TCRdb's copy has only in-frame clones and lacks some. The data show approximately 160,000 clones, with 84% seen just once and around 7.6% held by the top ten. Sequencing was done on a sample of peripheral blood. Receptors were obtained from a man aged 35 to 55 who had recovered from COVID-19. CDR3s include the opening cysteine and the closing phenylalanine or tryptophan. A D gene is named only where the DNA matches it firmly. Size tells how often a clone was seen (once, few, many) or the class of an expanded clone, and some rows leave it out.

>TRBV19|TRBJ2-1|TRBD2|NA
TGTGCCAGTAGCCCAAGACGGACTAGCTTCAATGAGCAGTTCTTC
CASSPRRTSFNEQFF
>TRBV6-6|TRBJ2-5|NA|NA
TGTGCCAGCAGTCAGCAGGGCCCGGCCCAGTACTTC
CASSQQGPAQYF
>TRBV4-3|TRBJ2-2|TRBD2|NA
TGCGCCAGCAGCCAAGGGACTAGCGGGACCGGGGAGCTGTTTTTT
CASSQGTSGTGELFF
>TRBV6-5|TRBJ1-2|NA|NA
TGTGCCAGCACCACAGGCCGCGGCTACACCTTC
CASTTGRGYTF
>TRBV18|TRBJ2-3|TRBD2|NA
TGTGCCAGCTCAGTTACTTTAGCGGGTAGCACAGATACGCAGTATTTT
CASSVTLAGSTDTQYF
>TRBV2|TRBJ2-1|TRBD1|once
TGTGCCAGCAGTGATCAGGGGGCACTCTACAATGAGCAGTTCTTC
CASSDQGALYNEQFF
>TRBV2|TRBJ2-7|NA|NA
TGTGCCAGCAGTCCCGGGTCCTACGAGCAGTACTTC
CASSPGSYEQYF
>TRBV27|TRBJ2-2|NA|NA
TGTGCCAGCAGTTTATCTTCTCGGCGGTCGGGGAACGGGGAGCTGTTTTTT
CASSLSSRRSGNGELFF
>TRBV11-3|TRBJ1-2|NA|NA
TGTGCCAGCAGCTTGGCATCCTATGGCTACACCTTC
CASSLASYGYTF
>TRBV7-9|TRBJ2-1|TRBD2|NA
TGTGCCAGCAGCCCCCCTCGGGAGGGAGGATCATACAATGAGCAGTTCTTC
CASSPPREGGSYNEQFF
>TRBV10-3|TRBJ1-1|NA|NA
TGTGCCATCAGTGCAGGGATCACTGAAGCTTTCTTT
CAISAGITEAFF
>TRBV3-1/TRBV3-2|TRBJ1-1|NA|few
TGTGCCAGCAGCCAAACAGGGACATTCTTCTTT
CASSQTGTFFF
>TRBV7-9|TRBJ1-3|NA|NA
TGTGCCAGCAGCTCAATTGGTCAGGGCTCTGGAAACACCATATATTTT
CASSSIGQGSGNTIYF
>TRBV7-9|TRBJ2-2|NA|NA
TGTGCCAGCAGCTTATCAGGGGTCATCGGGGAGCTGTTTTTT
CASSLSGVIGELFF
>TRBV24-1|TRBJ2-2|NA|NA
TGTGCCACCAGTACCTGGACAGCGAACACCGGGGAGCTGTTTTTT
CATSTWTANTGELFF
>TRBV12-3/TRBV12-4|TRBJ1-1|NA|NA
TGTGCCAGCAGTTCTCTGGATACAGCTGAAGCTTTCTTT
CASSSLDTAEAFF
>TRBV29-1|TRBJ1-1|TRBD1|NA
TGCAGCGTTACTCGGACAGGACTGAACACTGAAGCTTTCTTT
CSVTRTGLNTEAFF
>TRBV7-6|TRBJ2-2|TRBD1|NA
TGTGCCAGCAGGAAAACCAGGGGGCTCACCGGGGAGCTGTTTTTT
CASRKTRGLTGELFF
>TRBV3-1/TRBV3-2|TRBJ2-1|NA|NA
TGTGCCAGCAGCCAAGATTGGGGCAGGGATGAGCAGTTCTTC
CASSQDWGRDEQFF
>TRBV6-2/TRBV6-3|TRBJ2-7|TRBD2|NA
TGTGCCAGCAGTTCCTGGGGACTAGCGGGGGGCAAAGACTTC
CASSSWGLAGGKDF